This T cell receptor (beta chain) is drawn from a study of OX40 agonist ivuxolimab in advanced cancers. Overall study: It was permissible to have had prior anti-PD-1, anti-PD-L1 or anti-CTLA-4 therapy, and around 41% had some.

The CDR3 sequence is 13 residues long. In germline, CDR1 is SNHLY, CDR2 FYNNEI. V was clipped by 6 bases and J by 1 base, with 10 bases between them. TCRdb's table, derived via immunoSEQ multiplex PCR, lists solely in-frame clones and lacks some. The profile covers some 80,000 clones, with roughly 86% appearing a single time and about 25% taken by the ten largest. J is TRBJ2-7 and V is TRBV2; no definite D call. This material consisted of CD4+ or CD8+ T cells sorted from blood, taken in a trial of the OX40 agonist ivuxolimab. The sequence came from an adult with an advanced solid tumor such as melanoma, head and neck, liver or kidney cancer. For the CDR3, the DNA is TGTGCCAGCAGGGCGGATGGTTCCTACGAGCAGTACTTC. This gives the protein CASRADGSYEQYF.